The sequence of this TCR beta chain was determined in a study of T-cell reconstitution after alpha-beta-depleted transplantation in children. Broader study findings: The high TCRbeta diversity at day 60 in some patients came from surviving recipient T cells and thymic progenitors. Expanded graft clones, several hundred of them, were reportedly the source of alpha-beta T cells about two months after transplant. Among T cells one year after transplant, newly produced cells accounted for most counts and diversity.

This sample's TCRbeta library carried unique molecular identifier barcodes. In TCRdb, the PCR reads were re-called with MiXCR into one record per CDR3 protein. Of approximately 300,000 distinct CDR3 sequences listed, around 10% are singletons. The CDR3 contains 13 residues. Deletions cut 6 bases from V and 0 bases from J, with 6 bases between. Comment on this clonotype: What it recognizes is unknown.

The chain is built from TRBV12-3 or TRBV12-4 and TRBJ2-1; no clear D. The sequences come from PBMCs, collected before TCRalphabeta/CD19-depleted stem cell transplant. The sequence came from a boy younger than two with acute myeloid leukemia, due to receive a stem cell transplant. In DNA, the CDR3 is TGTGCCAGCAGATACAGCTCCTACAATGAGCAGTTCTTC. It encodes CASRYSSYNEQFF.